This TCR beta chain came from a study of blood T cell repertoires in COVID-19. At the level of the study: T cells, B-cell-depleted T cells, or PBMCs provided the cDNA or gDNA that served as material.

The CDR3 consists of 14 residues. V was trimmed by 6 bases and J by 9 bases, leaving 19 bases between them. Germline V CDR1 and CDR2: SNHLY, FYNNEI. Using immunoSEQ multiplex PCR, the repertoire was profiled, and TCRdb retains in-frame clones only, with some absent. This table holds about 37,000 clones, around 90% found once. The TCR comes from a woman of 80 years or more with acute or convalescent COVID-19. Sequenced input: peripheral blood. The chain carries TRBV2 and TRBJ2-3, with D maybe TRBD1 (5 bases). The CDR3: CASSLVGPQGTQYF. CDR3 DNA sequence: TGTGCCAGCAGCCTAGTGGGCCCGCAGGGCACGCAGTATTTT.